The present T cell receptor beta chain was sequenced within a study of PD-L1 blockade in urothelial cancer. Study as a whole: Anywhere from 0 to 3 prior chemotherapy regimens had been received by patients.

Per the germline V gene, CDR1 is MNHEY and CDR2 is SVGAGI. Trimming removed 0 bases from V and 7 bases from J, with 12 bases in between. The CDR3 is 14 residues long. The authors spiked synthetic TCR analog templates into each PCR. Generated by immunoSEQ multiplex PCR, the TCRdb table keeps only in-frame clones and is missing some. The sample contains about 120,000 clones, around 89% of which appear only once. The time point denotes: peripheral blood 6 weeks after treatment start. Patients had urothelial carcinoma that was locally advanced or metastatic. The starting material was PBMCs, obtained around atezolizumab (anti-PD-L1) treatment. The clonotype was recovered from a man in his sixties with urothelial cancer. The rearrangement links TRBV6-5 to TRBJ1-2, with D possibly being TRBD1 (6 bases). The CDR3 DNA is TGTGCCAGCAGTTACTCGAGGGGGGGCGCTGGCTACACCTTC. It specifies CASSYSRGGAGYTF.